This T cell receptor beta chain was documented in a study of blood T cells in healthy people across ages. General study findings and limits: Per million T cells, TCR beta diversity dropped about linearly as age rose. The percentage of naive T cells correlated strongly with TCR beta diversity.

This clonotype has a single count. Its antigen is as yet unknown. Around 9 milliliters of peripheral blood were drawn from each donor into EDTA-treated tubes. Together with a sample-barcoded 5' primer, a J-beta primer mix was included in a second PCR lasting about 7 to 12 cycles. TCRdb reanalysed the 5' RACE reads using MiXCR and keeps one entry per CDR3 protein. The data show about 570,000 distinct CDR3 sequences, with 25% to 30% seen just once and about 18% held by the top ten. Germline-derived CDR1 and CDR2 are DFQATT and SNEGSKA (reference sequence). V dropped 6 bases and J dropped 0 bases, with 11 bases sitting between them. CDR3 length: 14 residues.

J is TRBJ1-4 and V is TRBV20-1; D call uncertain. The source of this sequence is a woman aged 70 to 79 in good health. The sample taken for sequencing was blood. The CDR3 nucleotides are TGCAGTGCCACCTCGGTAGCAACTAATGAAAAACTGTTTTTT. Translated: CSATSVATNEKLFF.